A few counts support the clone carrying this T cell receptor (beta chain). MiXCR, applied by TCRdb to the 5' RACE reads, yields one record per CDR3 protein. The sample holds tens of thousands of distinct CDR3 sequences, 4.7% seen once. The data originate from a study of early T cells in non-severe SARS-CoV-2 infection. The CDR3 length is 13 residues. V lost 1 base and J lost 4, with 7 bases in between. Germline-derived CDR1 and CDR2 are LGHDT and YNNKEL (reference sequence). The sequencing sample was made of whole blood. The sequence was obtained from an adult who was a healthcare worker with PCR-confirmed SARS-CoV-2 infection or an uninfected control (not recorded which). V gene TRBV3-1 combines with J gene TRBJ1-2, with D possibly being TRBD1 (6 bases). Here the CDR3 DNA reads TGTGCCAGCAGCCAAGGCAGGGGCTATGGCTACACCTTC. Encoded protein: CASSQGRGYGYTF.